This passage covers 30 T cell receptor beta chains from one sample sequenced in a study of cytomegalovirus exposure and HLA in healthy donors. 13 Jbeta primers and 60 Vbeta primers were used for the PCR. Clones were sequenced by immunoSEQ multiplex PCR, and TCRdb holds only the in-frame ones, with some missing. The table lists about 120,000 clones, roughly four fifths of them singletons. Sequencing was performed on PBMCs. The receptors were sampled from a male donor in good health and CMV-seropositive.

This clone was observed a handful of times. The rearrangement links TRBV6-4 to TRBJ1-2; TRBD1 aligns across 7 bases. CDR1 is MRHNA and CDR2 is SNTAGT in the germline V gene. Trimming took 4 bases from V and 4 from J; bases not matched to a gene: 9. The CDR3 loop spans 15 amino acids. CDR3 in amino acids: CASSVGGGGIYGYTF. CDR3 DNA: TGTGCCAGCAGTGTAGGGGGCGGCGGAATCTATGGCTACACCTTC.

The J gene is TRBJ2-3, the V gene TRBV15, with 10 bases matching TRBD2. The CDR3 consists of 19 residues. Germline loops: CDR1 LNHNV, CDR2 YYDKDF (reference sequence). Trimming took 1 base from V and 1 from J; bases not matched to a gene: 11. CDR3 loop: CATSRVMPSGGYGTDTQYF. The CDR3 DNA sequence: TGTGCCACCAGCAGAGTTATGCCTAGCGGGGGCTATGGCACAGATACGCAGTATTTT.

The chain couples TRBV6-5 to TRBJ2-7, with D possibly being TRBD1 (5 bases). Germline V gives CDR1 MNHEY, CDR2 SVGAGI. V lost 5 bases to trimming and J lost 3 bases, with 8 bases between them. This CDR3 contains 12 residues. The CDR3 bases are TGTGCCAGCAGTGGACATTTCTACGAGCAGTACTTC. It translates to CASSGHFYEQYF.

The chain is built from TRBV5-4 and TRBJ2-2, with TRBD1 matching 7 bases. V shed 3 bases, J shed 1 base, and the junction held 0 bases outside the gene matches. The CDR3 sequence is 14 residues long. The germline CDR1 and CDR2 sequences are SGHNT and YYREEE (reference sequence). CDR3 nucleotide sequence: TGTGCCAGCAGCTGGGACAGGAACACCGGGGAGCTGTTTTTT. Its translation is CASSWDRNTGELFF.

The table lists this clone with a count of one. This rearrangement joins TRBV10-3 to TRBJ1-5; TRBD1 matches at 8 bases. Trimming at V came to 4 bases and at J to 5 bases, leaving 4 bases not matched to a gene. The CDR3 has 14 amino acids. Germline loops: CDR1 ENHRY, CDR2 SYGVKD. CDR3 DNA: TGTGCCATCAGTGGCGGACAGGGCCATCAGCCCCAGCATTTT. Residues: CAISGGQGHQPQHF.

The table lists this clone with a count of one. The V call is TRBV2, the J call TRBJ2-1; the match to TRBD2 covers 7 bases. The ends lost 1 base at V and 3 bases at J; junction bases unmatched: 6. The CDR3 sequence is 16 residues long. CDR1 is SNHLY, CDR2 FYNNEI, per germline. This chain's CDR3 is CASSEGLASGYNEQFF. In nucleotides, the CDR3 is TGTGCCAGCAGTGAAGGGTTGGCTAGCGGCTACAATGAGCAGTTCTTC.

In its sample, this clone was seen once. The chain carries TRBV5-1 and TRBJ2-7; TRBD1 might be the D (6 bases). Germline CDR1 reads SGHRS; CDR2 reads YFSETQ. Trimming took 7 bases from V and 5 from J, leaving 16 bases between them. The CDR3 runs 13 residues. DNA for the CDR3: TGCGCCAGCGCTCTACACCGGGACAACGAGCAGTACTTC. Translated: CASALHRDNEQYF. The variable domain in full, with the rest retrieved from reference TRBV5-1 and TRBJ2-7, is KAGVTQTPRYLIKTRGQQVTLSCSPISGHRSVSWYQQTPGQGLQFLFEYFSETQRNKGNFPGRFSGRQFSNSRSEMNVSTLELGDSALYLCASALHRDNEQYFGPGTRLTVT.

The V and J genes are TRBV4-3 and TRBJ2-3, with 9 bases fitting TRBD1. The CDR3 is made up of 16 amino acids. V was pared by 1 base and J by 5 bases, with 7 bases of the junction left unmatched. CDR1 and CDR2 from the germline V gene are LGHNA and YSLEER. The DNA for the CDR3 is TGCGCCAGCAGCCAAGTTAGACAGGGGGATGAAGATACGCAGTATTTT. It yields the protein CASSQVRQGDEDTQYF.

The chain recombines TRBV4-3 with TRBJ2-1; D not resolved. From germline, CDR1 is LGHNA and CDR2 YSLEER. The CDR3 has 15 amino acids. Trimming took 2 bases from V and 0 from J, leaving 8 bases between them. The CDR3, as DNA: TGCGCCAGCAGCCAACCCGGGTCCTCCTACAATGAGCAGTTCTTC. Encoded protein: CASSQPGSSYNEQFF.

The chain employs TRBV28 and TRBJ2-7; 10 bases are a match to TRBD2. The V gene end was trimmed by 3 bases and the J gene end by 5 bases; junction bases not matched to a gene: 4. CDR3 size: 14 residues. Germline lookup yields CDR1 MDHEN and CDR2 SYDVKM. CDR3 sequence (DNA): TGTGCCAGCAGTTTTGCTCTAGCGGGAGACGAGCAGTACTTC. As protein: CASSFALAGDEQYF. Using reference TRBV28 and TRBJ2-7 for the parts outside the CDR3, the full variable domain is DVKVTQSSRYLVKRTGEKVFLECVQDMDHENMFWYRQDPGLGLRLIYFSYDVKMKEKGDIPEGYSVSREKKERFSLILESASTNQTSMYLCASSFALAGDEQYFGPGTRLTVT.

This clone was counted a few times. The rearrangement links TRBV7-8 to TRBJ2-1; tentatively, D is TRBD2 (6 bases). The length of the CDR3 is 14 residues. The V end was cut by 6 bases, the J end by 5 bases, with 14 bases between. Germline CDR1 is SGHVS and CDR2 is FQNEAQ. CDR3 DNA sequence: TGTGCCAGCAGAATATATGGGGGGAACAATGAGCAGTTCTTC. Translation gives CASRIYGGNNEQFF.

This chain connects TRBV9 to TRBJ2-1, with TRBD1 as a possible D gene (7 bases). Trimming removed 4 bases from V and 2 bases from J, with 16 bases in between. The CDR3 runs to 16 residues. From germline, CDR1 is SGDLS and CDR2 YYNGEE. The CDR3 DNA sequence: TGTGCCAGCAGCATGAACCGGGGGACAGCCTACAATGAGCAGTTCTTC. Its protein is CASSMNRGTAYNEQFF. Variable domain in full (rest from reference TRBV9 and TRBJ2-1): DSGVTQTPKHLITATGQRVTLRCSPRSGDLSVYWYQQSLDQGLQFLIQYYNGEERAKGNILERFSAQQFPDLHSELNLSSLELGDSALYFCASSMNRGTAYNEQFFGPGTRLTVL.

This CDR3 reads CASSTSRDRMINQPQHF. The CDR3 DNA follows: TGTGCCAGTAGTACGAGCCGGGACAGAATGATAAATCAGCCCCAGCATTTT. The V gene is TRBV19, the J gene TRBJ1-5, with TRBD1 identical over 7 bases. The CDR3 length is 17 residues. Looked up from germline, CDR1 is LNHDA and CDR2 is SQIVND (reference sequence). V lost 4 bases to trimming and J lost 4 bases; unmatched junction nucleotides: 13.

This clone was detected only a few times. The rearrangement joins TRBV28 to TRBJ2-7, with TRBD2 matching over 7 bases. V trimming: 2 bases; J trimming: 7 bases; junction bases outside the gene matches: 5. The CDR3 loop spans 13 amino acids. From germline, CDR1 is MDHEN and CDR2 SYDVKM. The CDR3 sequence: CASSLRDYTEQYF. The CDR3, as DNA: TGTGCCAGCAGTTTACGGGACTATACGGAGCAGTACTTC. The variable domain in full, with the rest retrieved from reference TRBV28 and TRBJ2-7, is DVKVTQSSRYLVKRTGEKVFLECVQDMDHENMFWYRQDPGLGLRLIYFSYDVKMKEKGDIPEGYSVSREKKERFSLILESASTNQTSMYLCASSLRDYTEQYFGPGTRLTVT.

The V and J genes are TRBV7-9 and TRBJ1-3, with D possibly TRBD1 on 5 matching bases. In germline, CDR1 is SEHNR, CDR2 FQNEAQ (reference sequence). This CDR3 is built from 13 residues. V was shortened by 5 bases and J by 8 bases, with 13 bases between the two germline ends. In DNA form, the CDR3 reads TGTGCCAGCAGCCCCTCAGGGTCGGACACCATATATTTT. Translated: CASSPSGSDTIYF.

The chain joins TRBV25-1 to TRBJ1-1; tentative D call: TRBD1 (5 bases). The CDR3 is made up of 16 amino acids. Germline values: CDR1 MGHDK, CDR2 SYGVNS. The V end lost 4 bases, the J end lost 7 bases, and 22 bases lay between the germline ends. Written as DNA, the CDR3 is TGTGCCAGCAGTGTACACCCCCTTCGGGGCGGGGATGAAGCTTTCTTT. Its protein product is CASSVHPLRGGDEAFF. The complete variable domain, with remaining parts taken from reference TRBV25-1 and TRBJ1-1, reads EADIYQTPRYLVIGTGKKITLECSQTMGHDKMYWYQQDPGMELHLIHYSYGVNSTEKGDLSSESTVSRIRTEHFPLTLESARPSHTSQYLCASSVHPLRGGDEAFFGQGTRLTVV.

The rearrangement uses TRBV28 and TRBJ1-5; no definite D call. The CDR3 sequence is 15 residues long. V gave up 6 bases and J gave up 4 bases, with 16 bases separating them. Germline V gene sequence: CDR1 MDHEN, CDR2 SYDVKM. The CDR3 sequence: CASSPPGGMNQPQHF. The DNA for the CDR3 is TGTGCCAGCAGCCCCCCAGGAGGGATGAATCAGCCCCAGCATTTT.

The gene calls are TRBV12-1 and TRBJ2-1; whether TRBD2, the table's D call, matches the DNA was not checked. TRBV12-1 is a recognized pseudogene. The CDR3 is 16 residues long. CDR3 nucleotides: TGTGCCAGCAGCTCCAAAACTAGCGGGAGAGTGTATGAGCAGTTCTTC. Translated: CASSSKTSGRVYEQFF.

This clone came up once. V is TRBV9 and J is TRBJ2-5; 9 nucleotides match TRBD1. Trimming cost V 3 bases and J 2 bases; bases outside gene matches: 8. Germline-derived CDR1 and CDR2 are SGDLS and YYNGEE. CDR3 size: 16 residues. Here the CDR3 reads CASSARGTGLQETQYF. For the CDR3, the DNA is TGTGCCAGCAGCGCCCGCGGGACAGGGTTACAAGAGACCCAGTACTTC. Full variable domain (outside the CDR3, taken from reference TRBV9 and TRBJ2-5): DSGVTQTPKHLITATGQRVTLRCSPRSGDLSVYWYQQSLDQGLQFLIQYYNGEERAKGNILERFSAQQFPDLHSELNLSSLELGDSALYFCASSARGTGLQETQYFGPGTRLLVL.

The genes are TRBV28 and TRBJ1-5; a possible D gene is TRBD1 (5 bases). Germline loops: CDR1 MDHEN, CDR2 SYDVKM. The CDR3 sequence is 16 residues long. V lost 3 bases and J lost 6, with 18 bases in between. The CDR3 sequence is CASSLPSGEFGQPQHF. The CDR3 DNA sequence: TGTGCCAGCAGTTTGCCCTCGGGGGAGTTCGGTCAGCCCCAGCATTTT.

This clone was seen a handful of times. This chain links TRBV6-4 with TRBJ1-6; D gene unclear. CDR1 and CDR2 (germline): MRHNA, SNTAGT. The CDR3 contains 12 residues. V was shortened by 4 bases and J by 8 bases, with 6 bases between the two germline ends. The CDR3 reads CASSVFYSPLHF. The CDR3 DNA follows: TGTGCCAGCAGTGTTTTCTATTCACCCCTCCACTTT.

The J gene is TRBJ2-7, the V gene TRBV28; 9 nucleotides align to TRBD1. The germline gives CDR1 MDHEN, CDR2 SYDVKM. The V segment lost 4 bases and the J segment 3 bases; nucleotides outside the gene matches: 7. The CDR3 spans 15 residues. DNA for the CDR3: TGTGCCAGCAGTTCGCCGACAGGGGGTTTCTACGAGCAGTACTTC. This codes for CASSSPTGGFYEQYF.

This clone was seen only once. The chain has TRBV6-6 and TRBJ2-7; 10 nucleotides match TRBD1. Germline V gene data show CDR1 as MNHNY and CDR2 as SVGAGI (reference sequence). The CDR3 extends over 12 amino acids. The junction had 3 bases not matched to a gene; V was cut back by 10 bases and J by 3 bases. The CDR3 spells CATRDRGYEQYF. The CDR3 coding sequence is TGTGCCACCCGGGACAGGGGCTACGAGCAGTACTTC.

This clone was recorded only once. The chain couples TRBV19 to TRBJ1-2; D gene unclear. Germline CDR1 LNHDA, CDR2 SQIVND (reference sequence). The CDR3 extends over 13 amino acids. Trimming left V 4 bases short and J 8 bases short, with 14 bases between. CDR3 DNA: TGTGCCAGTAGTAGACCCTTAATCGGGGGCTACACCTTC. It specifies CASSRPLIGGYTF.

The chain joins TRBV5-6 to TRBJ2-3; 9 bases fit TRBD1. V shed 4 bases and J 3 bases; nucleotides not matched to a gene: 6. Germline V gene data show CDR1 as SGHDT and CDR2 as YYEEEE. The CDR3 loop spans 15 amino acids. The CDR3 region has the DNA TGTGCCAGCAGCGGAGAGGGGACAGGGACAGATACGCAGTATTTT. Encoded protein: CASSGEGTGTDTQYF.

This clone was observed a few times. The genes are TRBV12-2 and TRBJ2-7; no check of the table's D call, TRBD1, against the DNA was made. TRBV12-2 is a listed pseudogene. There are 14 residues in the CDR3. CDR3 sequence reads: CASRLSSGVYEQYF. The CDR3, as DNA: TGTGCAAGTCGCCTGTCATCAGGGGTGTACGAGCAGTACTTC.

This chain connects TRBV7-9 to TRBJ1-4; TRBD1 agrees at 9 bases. The CDR3 is made up of 17 amino acids. Losses at the gene ends were 4 bases for V and 1 base for J; bases not matched to a gene: 7. The V gene's germline CDR1 is SEHNR and CDR2 FQNEAQ (reference sequence). The CDR3 nucleotides are TGTGCCAGCAGCTCTCCGGGACAGGGCAGAACTAATGAAAAACTGTTTTTT. Encoded protein: CASSSPGQGRTNEKLFF. The whole variable domain, filled in from reference TRBV7-9 and TRBJ1-4, reads DTGVSQNPRHKITKRGQNVTFRCDPISEHNRLYWYRQTLGQGPEFLTYFQNEAQLEKSRLLSDRFSAERPKGSFSTLEIQRTEQGDSAMYLCASSSPGQGRTNEKLFFGSGTQLSVL.

The rearrangement joins TRBV7-2 to TRBJ2-4; 7 bases are shared with TRBD2. Germline CDR1 is SGHTA and CDR2 is FQGNSA. Losses at the gene ends were 1 base for V and 0 bases for J; bases not matched to a gene: 12. The CDR3 contains 19 residues. In DNA form, the CDR3 reads TGTGCCAGCAGCTTAGATCGCATAGCGGGCTGGGGAGCCAAAAACATTCAGTACTTC. Translated: CASSLDRIAGWGAKNIQYF.

The V call is TRBV5-4, the J call TRBJ2-5; 10 positions agree with TRBD1. The J call may be wrong; the DNA end is better matched by TRBJ2-7. Germline lookup yields CDR1 SGHNT and CDR2 YYREEE (reference sequence). This CDR3 spans 14 amino acids. CDR3 nucleotides: TGTGCCAGCAGCTGGGGGACAGGGGAGAACGAGCAGTACTTC. The encoded protein is CASSWGTGENEQYF.

The rearrangement links TRBV10-3 to TRBJ2-1, with TRBD2 identical over 10 bases. CDR1 is ENHRY, CDR2 SYGVKD, per germline. J gave up 9 bases and V 3 bases, and 11 bases lay outside the gene matches. The CDR3 loop spans 16 amino acids. CDR3 residues: CAISERRLAGVSEQFF. In nucleotides, the CDR3 is TGTGCCATCAGTGAAAGAAGGCTAGCGGGAGTCAGTGAGCAGTTCTTC.